What follows is one TCR beta chain and its context. Only a few counts were recorded for this clonotype. It lacks a known antigen. No clone much larger than this one lies a single base away; base qualities are absent. There are 14 amino acids in the CDR3, from cysteine to phenylalanine inclusive. CDR3 DNA only is kept here, 42 bases in frame from base 1. Trimming leaves V shorter by 4 bases and J shorter by 3 bases, with the junction holding 3 bases beyond the gene matches. The germline V gene provides CDR1 SGHRS and CDR2 YFSETQ. This record comes from a study of blood T cells in healthy people across ages (dated by TCRdb to between 2015 and 2017). Regarding the research as a whole: In model experiments, template switching captured about one uniquely barcoded TCR beta cDNA molecule for every two T cells. The study measured age-related changes in TCR beta repertoire diversity using deep sequencing normalized with unique cDNA molecular identifiers. Donors were grouped into four age groups: young (average roughly 15 years), middle-aged (39), aged (62) and long-lived (less than 85). To avoid experimental bias, donors of different ages were distributed randomly across sequencing lanes. The study analyzed two additional independent replicas of 1 million unique cDNA reads from the same blood draw for two donors, one aged 18 to 29 and one aged 80 or older. On the study overall, not on this receptor specifically: Because the CMV infection status of the donors was unknown, age-related changes in expanded clonotypes may potentially have been confounded. Observed TCR beta diversity per million T cells fell roughly linearly with age, and a significant reduction was already apparent by age roughly 40. Bulk unsorted PBMC profiling prevented conclusive comparison of naive and antigen-experienced compartments. Compared with the aged group, the long-lived group had more naive CD4+ T cells, fewer expanded clones and increased TCR diversity, suggesting age selection. Estimates of total diversity based on one million sequenced T cells were considered lower bounds and underestimates. There was a strong correlation between observed TCR beta diversity and the percentage of naive T cells measured by flow cytometry.

Libraries were built with 5' RACE. Instrument on record: Illumina HiSeq 2500. A second PCR of roughly 7 to 12 cycles was run with a J-beta primer mix and a sample-barcoded 5' primer. A unique molecular identifier was introduced onto each TCR beta cDNA molecule by a template-switch 5' adaptor carrying 12 random nucleotides. Each sample yielded at least 2.5 million CDR3-containing paired-end reads. First-strand cDNA was synthesized from all RNA with the Mint cDNA synthesis kit, primed by a TRBC-specific oligonucleotide. Following uracil-DNA glycosylase treatment, all cDNA underwent a first 18-cycle PCR with the universal primers M1SS and BC2_uni_R. The original methods were these. For normalization, 1 million high-quality reads were randomly selected from each sample, with every read carrying a distinct molecular identifier. Instead of being binned into consensus sequences, reads with shared molecular identifiers were discarded. MiTCR, run with a Q25 quality threshold and the strictest error-elimination algorithm, handled CDR3 identification, clonotype clustering and error correction. A nonparametric unseen species model with Euler transformation was used to estimate a lower bound on total TCR beta diversity. The raw public data were reprocessed by TCRdb itself: fastp quality trimming at Q25, MiXCR clonotype calling, in-frame beta chains only. Rows with one shared CDR3 protein collapse into an entry with the most common genes and DNA. The V and J calls and clone size are TCRdb's, not the authors'. The sample has around 690,000 distinct CDR3 sequences on record, under 65% of them singletons. The top ten constitute 30% to 45% of the sample.

Systemically healthy Caucasian individuals from Russia, 35 to 50 in total and aged about 6 to 100 years, were included as donors. Approximately 9 milliliters of peripheral blood were collected from each donor into EDTA-treated Vacutainer tubes. PBMCs were isolated by Ficoll-Paque density-gradient centrifugation, with at least 7 million obtained per sample. Trizol reagent was used to extract total RNA from the PBMCs, yielding at least 5.5 micrograms per sample. For every donor, flow cytometry on a PBMC aliquot measured the percentage of naive CD45RAhigh/CD27high T cells. This TCR was recovered from a man between 60 and 75 years old in good health. The chain links TRBV5-1 with TRBJ2-1, with TRBD1 identical over 8 junction bases. The sample comprised blood. The nucleotides are TGCGCCAGCAGCGTCAGGGGGCGCTACAATGAGCAGTTCTTC. It codes for CASSVRGRYNEQFF.